One sample yielded the 9 T cell receptor beta chains listed below, sequenced in a study of blood T cell repertoires in COVID-19. Generated by immunoSEQ multiplex PCR, the TCRdb table keeps only in-frame clones and is missing some. Seen here are 30,000 to 40,000 clones, approximately 85% observed once, and the top ten hold roughly a sixth. Sequencing was carried out using peripheral blood. The receptors here all came from a woman aged 55 to 70 with active COVID-19.

The rearrangement links TRBV11-2 to TRBJ2-1; 10 nucleotides line up with TRBD1. Trimming took 4 bases from V and 6 from J; bases not matched to a gene: 9. In germline, CDR1 is SGHAT, CDR2 FQNNGV. The CDR3 spans 16 residues. CDR3 amino acids: CASSYLRDRGGNEQFF. The CDR3 region has the DNA TGTGCCAGCAGCTACCTCCGGGACAGGGGAGGCAATGAGCAGTTCTTC.

A word on this clone: A read error may account for a junction end that differs from germline. V and J are TRBV2 and TRBJ2-7; 9 bases agree with TRBD2. Germline assignment: CDR1 SNHLY and CDR2 FYNNEI. The CDR3 length is 13 residues. CDR3 protein: CASSGLAGPLRDF. In DNA form, the CDR3 reads TGTGCCAGCAGTGGGCTAGCGGGACCTCTCCGGGACTTC.

The chain is built from TRBV24-1 and TRBJ2-2, with 11 bases fitting TRBD2. Germline values: CDR1 KGHDR, CDR2 SFDVKD. Losses at the gene ends were 6 bases for V and 8 bases for J; bases not matched to a gene: 19. CDR3 length: 19 residues. CDR3 sequence reads: CATSPSGLAGLDLRGELFF. The CDR3 DNA follows: TGTGCCACCAGTCCCAGCGGACTAGCGGGCCTAGATCTTCGAGGGGAGCTGTTTTTT.

J is TRBJ1-1 and V is TRBV5-1; 8 bases align to TRBD1. The germline V gene has CDR1 SGHRS and CDR2 YFSETQ. The length of the CDR3 is 14 residues. The V segment lost 1 base and the J segment 6 bases; nucleotides outside the gene matches: 5. The CDR3 bases are TGCGCCAGCAGCTTGACAGGGGGAAGCGCTGAAGCTTTCTTT. As protein: CASSLTGGSAEAFF.

The chain links TRBV24-1 to TRBJ1-1; no reliable D call. The CDR3 sequence is 13 residues long. CDR1 KGHDR and CDR2 SFDVKD come from the germline V gene. V was cut by 7 bases and J by 4 bases, with 12 bases left in between. The CDR3 bases are TGTGCCACCAGGGACTTTAAAGGCACTGAAGCTTTCTTT. It encodes CATRDFKGTEAFF.

Only one count was recorded for this clone. The rearrangement joins TRBV2 to TRBJ2-5; 10 bases align to TRBD2. There are 15 residues in the CDR3. Trimming took 2 bases from V and 4 from J; bases not matched to a gene: 4. CDR1 is SNHLY and CDR2 is FYNNEI in the germline V gene. This CDR3 reads CASSERRTSGETQYF. In nucleotides, the CDR3 is TGTGCCAGCAGTGAAAGGCGGACTAGCGGAGAGACCCAGTACTTC.

The chain recombines TRBV19 with TRBJ2-2, with TRBD1 as a possible D gene (5 bases). V shed 4 bases and J shed 3 bases, with 15 bases lying between them. The CDR3 is 16 amino acids. Germline V CDR1 and CDR2: LNHDA, SQIVND (reference sequence). The CDR3 region has the DNA TGTGCCAGTAGTAAGTCGGCAGGGTCGGACACCGGGGAGCTGTTTTTT. It codes for CASSKSAGSDTGELFF.

This chain joins TRBV6-5 and TRBJ1-2; 7 bases align to TRBD1. The V segment lost 5 bases and the J segment 3 bases; nucleotides outside the gene matches: 9. CDR3 size: 15 residues. Germline V lookup: CDR1 MNHEY, CDR2 SVGAGI. This CDR3 is CASSRDSMNHYGYTF. The CDR3 DNA sequence: TGTGCCAGCAGTCGGGACAGCATGAATCACTATGGCTACACCTTC.

The chain is built from TRBV15 and TRBJ2-1; possible D gene TRBD2, 6 bases. Trimming removed 0 bases at V and 9 bases at J, with 15 bases between. The germline gives CDR1 LNHNV, CDR2 YYDKDF (reference sequence). The CDR3 loop spans 15 amino acids. CDR3 sequence: CATSRDASGGIEQFF. In nucleotides, the CDR3 is TGTGCCACCAGCAGAGACGCGTCCGGAGGGATTGAGCAGTTCTTC. Based on the CDR3 plus reference TRBV15 and TRBJ2-1, the full variable domain is DAMVIQNPRYQVTQFGKPVTLSCSQTLNHNVMYWYQQKSSQAPKLLFHYYDKDFNNEADTPDNFQSRRPNTSFCFLDIRSPGLGDTAMYLCATSRDASGGIEQFFGPGTRLTVL.